The clone carrying this T cell receptor (beta chain) showed up just a few times. This table comes from immunoSEQ multiplex PCR, and its TCRdb copy is limited to in-frame clones, with some not included. The sample records over 200,000 clones, 88% being singletons. Deletions cut 1 base from V and 5 bases from J, with 11 bases between. The germline V gene has CDR1 LGHDT and CDR2 YNNKEL (reference sequence). This CDR3 has 14 amino acids. These data originate in a study of blood T cell repertoires in COVID-19. The V and J genes are TRBV3-1 (or the pseudogene TRBV3-2) and TRBJ2-5, with a tentative D call TRBD1 (5 bases). Sequencing was performed on PBMCs or T cells enriched from blood (not recorded which). This receptor was obtained from a woman in her 30s who had been exposed to COVID-19. CDR3 nucleotides: TGTGCCAGCAGCCAAGCTAGGGGCCATGAGACCCAGTACTTC. It translates to CASSQARGHETQYF.